One sample yielded the 27 T cell receptor beta chains listed below, sequenced in a study of blood T cell repertoires in COVID-19. Data came from immunoSEQ multiplex PCR; TCRdb stores just in-frame clones and leaves some out. The table shows some 57,000 clones, with 86% occurring only once. Sequenced sample: peripheral blood. The receptors stem from an elderly woman with acute or convalescent COVID-19.

Written as DNA, the CDR3 is TGTGCCAGCAGTGAATCAGTGAACACTGAAGCTTTCTTT. It specifies CASSESVNTEAFF. The chain combines TRBV25-1 with TRBJ1-1; D gene uncertain. Germline-derived CDR1 and CDR2 are MGHDK and SYGVNS. The V end lost 1 base, the J end lost 0 bases, and 3 bases lay between the germline ends. The CDR3 has 13 amino acids.

For the CDR3, the DNA is TGTGCCAGCAGCCAAATAGCTGATTCACCCCTCCACTTT. Translated, it gives CASSQIADSPLHF. This chain uses TRBV4-2 with TRBJ1-6, with D unclear. V lost 2 bases and J lost 8, with 7 bases in between. The CDR3 covers 13 residues. Germline CDR1 is LGHNA and CDR2 is YNFKEQ.

The chain employs TRBV7-3 and TRBJ1-1, with a tentative D call TRBD1 (6 bases). CDR1 is SGHTA, CDR2 FQGTGA, per germline. There are 13 residues in the CDR3. V was clipped by 4 bases and J by 2 bases, with 8 bases between them. This CDR3 is CASSSGHNTEAFF. The CDR3 bases are TGTGCCAGCAGCTCGGGACACAACACTGAAGCTTTCTTT.

V is TRBV9 and J is TRBJ2-7; TRBD1 might be the D (5 bases). The CDR3 extends over 13 amino acids. The germline V gene encodes CDR1 SGDLS and CDR2 YYNGEE. Deletions cut 2 bases from V and 6 bases from J, with 12 bases between. CDR3 coding DNA: TGTGCCAGCAGCGTGAAGGGGCTTTGCGAGCAGTACGTC. Translating it yields CASSVKGLCEQYV.

The chain recombines TRBV6-1 with TRBJ1-2; TRBD1 is a possible D gene (6 bases). The CDR3 length is 14 residues. V lost 2 bases to trimming and J lost 2 bases, with 9 bases between them. Germline assignment: CDR1 MNHNS and CDR2 SASEGT. The CDR3 here is CASSETGRNYGYTF. CDR3 nucleotides: TGTGCCAGCAGTGAAACAGGGCGGAACTATGGCTACACCTTC.

In its sample, this clone was seen once. The chain combines TRBV7-9 with TRBJ2-4; 11 bases agree with TRBD2. Germline CDR1 reads SEHNR; CDR2 reads FQNEAQ (reference sequence). V lost 5 bases, J lost 6 bases, and 6 bases stayed unmatched. There are 15 residues in the CDR3. CDR3 region: CASSRRLAGGNIQYF. The CDR3 DNA sequence: TGTGCCAGCAGCAGACGCCTAGCGGGAGGAAACATTCAGTACTTC. Drawing the rest from reference TRBV7-9 and TRBJ2-4, the complete variable domain is DTGVSQNPRHKITKRGQNVTFRCDPISEHNRLYWYRQTLGQGPEFLTYFQNEAQLEKSRLLSDRFSAERPKGSFSTLEIQRTEQGDSAMYLCASSRRLAGGNIQYFGAGTRLSVL.

The rearrangement links TRBV5-1 to TRBJ2-6; a possible D gene is TRBD1 (5 bases). There are 15 residues in the CDR3. Germline CDR1 and CDR2: SGHRS and YFSETQ. Trimming took 2 bases from V and 2 from J, leaving 8 bases between them. Here the CDR3 DNA reads TGCGCCAGCAGCTTCCAGGGAACTGGGGCCAACGTCCTGACTTTC. Its translation is CASSFQGTGANVLTF.

The V gene is TRBV28, the J gene TRBJ1-1; the match to TRBD1 covers 8 bases. Germline-derived CDR1 and CDR2 are MDHEN and SYDVKM. V lost 5 bases, J lost 0 bases, and 5 bases stayed unmatched. CDR3 size: 15 residues. This CDR3 reads CASSTGGQMNTEAFF. CDR3 nucleotides: TGTGCCAGCAGTACAGGGGGGCAGATGAACACTGAAGCTTTCTTT. The full variable domain, in which reference TRBV28 and TRBJ1-1 provide the parts outside the CDR3, is DVKVTQSSRYLVKRTGEKVFLECVQDMDHENMFWYRQDPGLGLRLIYFSYDVKMKEKGDIPEGYSVSREKKERFSLILESASTNQTSMYLCASSTGGQMNTEAFFGQGTRLTVV.

This chain uses TRBV4-1 with TRBJ2-1; unclear D gene. The CDR3 has 13 residues. CDR1 is MGHRA, CDR2 YSYEKL, per germline. Trimming left V 0 bases short and J 9 bases short, with 9 bases between. The CDR3 sequence: CASSQESRSEQFF. CDR3 DNA sequence: TGCGCCAGCAGCCAAGAATCGAGAAGTGAGCAGTTCTTC.

This clone has a handful of counts. The rearrangement uses TRBV7-3 and TRBJ1-6, with a possible D match to TRBD1 (6 bases). Trimming shortened V by 4 bases and J by 5 bases, and 12 bases separated the two germline ends. The germline CDR1 and CDR2 sequences are SGHTA and FQGTGA. This CDR3 is built from 15 residues. CDR3 in DNA: TGTGCCAGCAGCTCGACAGGAACGGATAATTCACCCCTCCACTTT. Residues: CASSSTGTDNSPLHF.

V and J are TRBV12-3 or TRBV12-4 and TRBJ1-1; D unresolved. CDR3 length: 12 residues. V shed 1 base and J shed 7 bases, with 7 bases lying between them. The CDR3 bases are TGTGCCAGCAGTTTAGTAAGCCATGAAGCTTTCTTT. Its protein is CASSLVSHEAFF.

This chain joins TRBV5-1 and TRBJ2-3; D is unresolved. Germline loops: CDR1 SGHRS, CDR2 YFSETQ. The CDR3 consists of 14 residues. V lost 2 bases to trimming and J lost 1 base, with 8 bases between them. CDR3 residues: CASSLVSGTDTQYF. The CDR3 DNA follows: TGCGCCAGCAGCTTAGTCTCAGGCACAGATACGCAGTATTTT.

This chain links TRBV5-4 with TRBJ2-3; 12 bases align to TRBD1. Unmatched junction bases numbered 12, after V lost 4 bases and J lost 9 bases. Germline V gene sequence: CDR1 SGHNT, CDR2 YYREEE (reference sequence). The CDR3 has 16 amino acids. The DNA of the CDR3 is TGTGCCAGCAGCCCCCGGGACAGGGGGCGCGCATCCACGCAGTATTTT. Protein sequence: CASSPRDRGRASTQYF. Drawing the rest from reference TRBV5-4 and TRBJ2-3, the complete variable domain is ETGVTQSPTHLIKTRGQQVTLRCSSQSGHNTVSWYQQALGQGPQFIFQYYREEENGRGNFPPRFSGLQFPNYSSELNVNALELDDSALYLCASSPRDRGRASTQYFGPGTRLTVL.

The V and J genes are TRBV9 and TRBJ1-1; D gene uncertain. Germline CDR1 and CDR2: SGDLS and YYNGEE. Trimming removed 0 bases from V and 0 bases from J, with 6 bases in between. The CDR3 extends over 14 amino acids. The CDR3 region has the DNA TGTGCCAGCAGCGTAGGGCTCATGAACACTGAAGCTTTCTTT. Protein sequence: CASSVGLMNTEAFF.

This clone was seen only a few times. The chain carries TRBV5-1 and TRBJ2-2, with TRBD1 matching 10 bases. CDR1 is SGHRS and CDR2 is YFSETQ in the germline V gene. The CDR3 sequence is 16 residues long. With 4 bases clipped from V and 0 bases from J, the junction kept 3 bases outside the gene matches. The CDR3 reads CASSIGQGANTGELFF. The CDR3, as DNA: TGCGCCAGCAGCATAGGACAGGGGGCGAACACCGGGGAGCTGTTTTTT.

The chain couples TRBV7-9 to TRBJ1-2, with D uncertain. V lost 6 bases to trimming and J lost 4 bases, with 15 bases between them. This CDR3 is built from 14 residues. Germline CDR1 is SEHNR and CDR2 is FQNEAQ (reference sequence). As DNA, the CDR3 is TGTGCCAGCAGTCATATGGCTCTTACCTATGGCTACACCTTC. It yields the protein CASSHMALTYGYTF.

This chain connects TRBV6-5 to TRBJ1-4; 8 nucleotides line up with TRBD1. V shed 6 bases, J shed 7 bases, and the junction held 7 bases outside the gene matches. This CDR3 comprises 14 residues. Germline CDR1 reads MNHEY; CDR2 reads SVGAGI. In nucleotides, the CDR3 is TGTGCCAGCAGACGGACAGGGTGGGGTGAAAAACTGTTTTTT. Translated: CASRRTGWGEKLFF.

This chain links TRBV11-3 with TRBJ2-7, with 9 bases lining up with TRBD2. Trimming took 3 bases from V and 1 from J; bases not matched to a gene: 7. CDR1 is SGHNT and CDR2 is YENEEA in the germline V gene. The CDR3 spans 16 residues. CDR3 DNA sequence: TGTGCCAGCAGCTTCCTTATAGCGGGGGTGTCCTACGAGCAGTACTTC. This codes for CASSFLIAGVSYEQYF. The whole variable domain, filled in from reference TRBV11-3 and TRBJ2-7, reads EAGVVQSPRYKIIEKKQPVAFWCNPISGHNTLYWYLQNLGQGPELLIRYENEEAVDDSQLPKDRFSAERLKGVDSTLKIQPAELGDSAVYLCASSFLIAGVSYEQYFGPGTRLTVT.

The chain carries TRBV30 and TRBJ1-6, with 7 bases matching TRBD1. Trimming took 1 base from V and 8 from J; bases not matched to a gene: 8. The CDR3 runs to 15 residues. Per the germline V gene, CDR1 is GTSNPN and CDR2 is SVGIG (reference sequence). The DNA for the CDR3 is TGTGCCTGGAGTGGGACAGGAGGAACCCATTCACCCCTCCACTTT. Protein product: CAWSGTGGTHSPLHF.

The J gene is TRBJ2-3, the V gene TRBV9, with no clear D. Germline V gives CDR1 SGDLS, CDR2 YYNGEE. This CDR3 is built from 16 residues. V lost 0 bases to trimming and J lost 0 bases, with 11 bases between them. The CDR3 region has the DNA TGTGCCAGCAGCGTAGCGGGTAGGAGCAGCACAGATACGCAGTATTTT. Translating it yields CASSVAGRSSTDTQYF. Filled out from reference TRBV9 and TRBJ2-3, the complete variable domain reads DSGVTQTPKHLITATGQRVTLRCSPRSGDLSVYWYQQSLDQGLQFLIQYYNGEERAKGNILERFSAQQFPDLHSELNLSSLELGDSALYFCASSVAGRSSTDTQYFGPGTRLTVL.

The chain recombines TRBV11-2 with TRBJ2-2; D is perhaps TRBD1 (5 bases). The V end was cut by 6 bases, the J end by 1 base, with 12 bases between. This CDR3 is built from 15 residues. CDR1 is SGHAT, CDR2 FQNNGV, per germline. This CDR3 is CASRAVGVNTGELFF. CDR3 nucleotide sequence: TGTGCCAGCAGGGCGGTAGGGGTGAACACCGGGGAGCTGTTTTTT.

The chain recombines TRBV28 with TRBJ2-3; TRBD2 matches 7 bases. The J segment lost 5 bases and the V segment lost 6 bases, leaving 11 bases of the junction unmatched. This CDR3 is built from 15 residues. Germline V gene sequence: CDR1 MDHEN, CDR2 SYDVKM. CDR3 residues: CASSAGEGGEDTQYF. DNA of the CDR3: TGTGCCAGCAGCGCCGGGGAGGGAGGGGAAGATACGCAGTATTTT.

This clone was recorded once. The V and J genes are TRBV5-5 and TRBJ1-2, with 8 bases lining up with TRBD1. The CDR3 has 17 residues. Trimming took 0 bases from V and 5 from J; bases not matched to a gene: 12. The V gene's germline CDR1 is SGHKS and CDR2 YYEKEE (reference sequence). CDR3 in amino acids: CASSLGTPRTGTYGYTF. CDR3 nucleotide sequence: TGTGCCAGCAGCTTGGGGACCCCGCGGACAGGGACTTATGGCTACACCTTC. Full variable domain (outside the CDR3, taken from reference TRBV5-5 and TRBJ1-2): DAGVTQSPTHLIKTRGQQVTLRCSPISGHKSVSWYQQVLGQGPQFIFQYYEKEERGRGNFPDRFSARQFPNYSSELNVNALLLGDSALYLCASSLGTPRTGTYGYTFGSGTRLTVV.

This chain uses TRBV3-1 (or the pseudogene TRBV3-2) with TRBJ1-6, with D hard to call. From germline, CDR1 is LGHDT and CDR2 YNNKEL (reference sequence). There are 14 residues in the CDR3. Trimming took off 6 bases at V and 7 bases at J, with 13 bases between the two ends. The CDR3 sequence: CASRPPGVNSPLHF. CDR3 sequence (DNA): TGTGCCAGCAGGCCCCCGGGTGTCAATTCACCCCTCCACTTT.

This clone has just one count. The gene calls are TRBV19 and TRBJ1-6, with TRBD1 identical over 7 bases. Unmatched junction bases numbered 6, after V lost 6 bases and J lost 7 bases. The CDR3 totals 14 residues. The germline V gene has CDR1 LNHDA and CDR2 SQIVND (reference sequence). This CDR3 is CASRPDRDNSPLHF. CDR3 sequence (DNA): TGTGCCAGTAGGCCAGACAGGGACAATTCACCCCTCCACTTT. The whole variable domain, filled in from reference TRBV19 and TRBJ1-6, reads DGGITQSPKYLFRKEGQNVTLSCEQNLNHDAMYWYRQDPGQGLRLIYYSQIVNDFQKGDIAEGYSVSREKKESFPLTVTSAQKNPTAFYLCASRPDRDNSPLHFGNGTRLTVT.

This rearrangement joins TRBV28 to TRBJ1-2, with D possibly matching TRBD1 (6 bases). This CDR3 has 15 residues. Between the trimmed V and J ends, which lost 3 bases and 8 bases, there was a span of 19 bases. Germline CDR1 is MDHEN and CDR2 is SYDVKM. For the CDR3, the DNA is TGTGCCAGCAGTTTGGGGACACTCATTACGGGAGGCTACACCTTC. Translating it yields CASSLGTLITGGYTF.

In DNA form, the CDR3 reads TGTGCCAGCAGCCAAGGACGGAGAGTCACTGAAGCTTTCTTT. Protein: CASSQGRRVTEAFF. The J gene is TRBJ1-1, the V gene TRBV3-1 (or the pseudogene TRBV3-2); D unclear. This CDR3 is built from 14 residues. The V end lost 1 base, the J end lost 4 bases, and 10 bases lay between the germline ends. Germline CDR1 LGHDT, CDR2 YNNKEL (reference sequence).